This T cell receptor beta chain was sequenced in a study of tissue T cells after allogeneic stem cell transplantation. Overall study results and limits: Anatomically similar tissues had similar TCR repertoires within each patient. Blood and spleen captured only part of the tissue TCR repertoire. Few T cell clones were shared across patients, but motif clusters showed tissue-specific shared signatures. Which tissue TCRs were alloreactive or antigen-specific was not determined. Some clones might be persisting host cells.

TCRdb's table, derived via immunoSEQ multiplex PCR, lists solely in-frame clones and lacks some. This sample carries some 19,000 clones, about 70% of them seen once, and the ten largest clones take 0.35% to 0.45%. As for this clone: The antigen is not known. The genes are named according to mouse. The read is 1 residue too short to cover the CDR3 end, so that end is filled in from the germline J gene.

V was pared by 4 bases and J by 0 bases, with 6 bases between. Germline-derived CDR1 and CDR2 are LGHNA and YNLKQL (reference sequence). CDR3 size: 14 residues. This sequence was found in a female BALB/c mouse in good health. The MHC haplotype of this mouse line is H2-d. Sequences were obtained from blood. The genes are TRBV5 and TRBJ1-4; D unresolved. The CDR3 here is CASSPGFSNERLFF. The part of the CDR3 DNA that was read is TGTGCCAGCAGCCCCGGATTTTCCAACGAAAGATTATTT.